This is a list of T cell receptor beta chains from one sample in a study of molecular identifiers for immune sequencing clone quantification. TCRdb reanalysed the PCR reads using MiXCR and keeps one entry per CDR3 protein. The top ten clones hold 1.5% of a sample with about 10,000 distinct CDR3 sequences, about a fifth of them seen once. Sequencing used naive CD8+ T cells from blood, with Jurkat cell RNA spiked in. Receptors were obtained from a human donor in good health. Some libraries in this study had Jurkat cell RNA spiked in. The CDR3 runs from the conserved cysteine through the conserved F or W.

V gene	J gene	CDR3 protein
TRBV12-3/TRBV12-4	TRBJ2-3	CASREGRDYLQYF
TRBV4-1	TRBJ1-1	CASSQGTGLNTEAFF
TRBV6-1	TRBJ1-5	CASESSNQPQHF
TRBV19	TRBJ1-5	CASSMTDYSNQPQHF
TRBV12-3/TRBV12-4	TRBJ2-3	CASSLSGALTDTQYF
TRBV7-8	TRBJ2-1	CASSLVVGEQFF
TRBV9	TRBJ2-3	CASGPGSSTDTQYF
TRBV28	TRBJ2-1	CASKQRGHNEQFF
TRBV4-1	TRBJ2-5	CASSQPMEGWETQYF
TRBV20-1	TRBJ1-1	CSAGGPGQMNTEAFF
TRBV19	TRBJ2-2	CASRQGTGELFF
TRBV6-1	TRBJ1-4	CASSGKGQTTNEKLFF
TRBV14	TRBJ2-1	CASGHPTRPDEQFF
TRBV30	TRBJ2-1	CAWSVVAGGLKIEQFF
TRBV4-3	TRBJ2-3	CASSPWRGGLTDTQYF
TRBV7-2	TRBJ2-7	CASSPRVVAGGDEQYF
TRBV5-1	TRBJ2-7	CASSFSSGPYEQYF
TRBV7-6	TRBJ2-7	CASSEGKDYEQYF
TRBV20-1	TRBJ2-5	CSATSVGRGETQYF
TRBV4-3	TRBJ2-1	CASSQDLGVNEQFF
TRBV9	TRBJ2-3	CASSVAGFGTDTQYF
TRBV6-6	TRBJ2-5	CASSYSYSQETQYF
TRBV29-1	TRBJ2-1	CSVEAGGLNEQFF
TRBV11-2	TRBJ2-5	CASSLNRGYETQYF
TRBV20-1	TRBJ2-7	CSARDVPGGDYEQYF
TRBV6-5	TRBJ1-5	CASSLPDRIQRAQHF
TRBV27	TRBJ2-3	CANSSHTNTQYF
TRBV27	TRBJ2-7	CASSLGQPSSYEQYF